This T cell receptor beta chain was captured by sequencing in a study of T-cell memory formation after mild COVID-19. Whole-study context: Each donor largely had its own TCR clusters.

V was clipped by 4 bases and J by 0 bases, with 6 bases between them. This CDR3 comprises 14 residues. From germline, CDR1 is ENHRY and CDR2 SYGVKD. TCRdb reprocessed the 5' RACE reads with MiXCR, giving one entry per CDR3 protein. The table shows roughly 400,000 distinct CDR3 sequences, with 20% to 25% occurring only once. Whole-study findings and limits: Cross-reactive memory appears to have joined, as suggested by some responding clones showing up in pre-infection memory. Whether day 37 second-wave clones are SARS-CoV-2-specific was not confirmed.

Turning to this clonotype: Its antigen is not known.

Source material: PBMCs or a T cell subset sorted from them (not recorded which). The source is an adult woman who had mild COVID-19 (a few samples of this study predate the infection). Cell type and time point are not known. V is TRBV10-3 and J is TRBJ1-4, with D unresolved. CDR3 DNA: TGTGCCATCAGTGGGGGTGCAACTAATGAAAAACTGTTTTTT. It translates to CAISGGATNEKLFF.